A selection of T cell receptor beta chains follows, all from one sample in a study of blood T cells in healthy people across ages. TCRdb used MiXCR to reprocess the 5' RACE reads, holding one entry per CDR3 protein. The top ten hold roughly 22% of the sample, which has more than 550,000 distinct CDR3 sequences, 22% seen once. What was sequenced was blood. These receptors were collected from a man in his 70s in good health. The CDR3 runs from the conserved cysteine through the conserved F or W. Each record gives: clone size, J gene, D gene, CDR3 length, V gene, CDR3 protein, CDR3 DNA. D genes are given only for firm matches. Size is omitted from some rows. Given values are once, few, many or a class for expanded clones.

clone size: few; J gene: TRBJ2-3; D gene: NA; CDR3 length: 14; V gene: TRBV15; CDR3 protein: CATSWQGWPDTQYF; CDR3 DNA: TGTGCCACCAGCTGGCAGGGGTGGCCAGATACGCAGTATTTT
clone size: NA; J gene: TRBJ2-3; D gene: TRBD2; CDR3 length: 16; V gene: TRBV7-2; CDR3 protein: CASSQGSAGGTDTQYF; CDR3 DNA: TGCGCCAGCAGCCAAGGATCGGCGGGGGGCACAGATACGCAGTATTTT
clone size: NA; J gene: TRBJ2-1; D gene: NA; CDR3 length: 16; V gene: TRBV20-1; CDR3 protein: CSAWTENIMSYNEQFF; CDR3 DNA: TGCAGTGCCTGGACAGAGAATATTATGTCCTACAATGAGCAGTTCTTC
clone size: NA; J gene: TRBJ2-5; D gene: NA; CDR3 length: 13; V gene: TRBV29-1; CDR3 protein: CSAYRGLPETQYF; CDR3 DNA: TGCAGCGCATATCGGGGCCTCCCAGAGACCCAGTACTTC
clone size: few; J gene: TRBJ1-2; D gene: TRBD1; CDR3 length: 13; V gene: TRBV5-1; CDR3 protein: CASSSDRGHGYTF; CDR3 DNA: TGCGCCAGCAGCTCCGACAGGGGACATGGCTACACCTTC
clone size: NA; J gene: TRBJ1-6; D gene: NA; CDR3 length: 14; V gene: TRBV3-1; CDR3 protein: CASSPRTDNSPLHF; CDR3 DNA: TGTGCCAGCAGCCCTCGGACGGATAATTCACCCCTCCACTTT
clone size: NA; J gene: TRBJ2-5; D gene: NA; CDR3 length: 15; V gene: TRBV18; CDR3 protein: CASSPRIGARETQYF; CDR3 DNA: TGTGCCAGCTCACCACGAATTGGGGCCCGGGAGACCCAGTACTTC
clone size: NA; J gene: TRBJ2-5; D gene: TRBD1; CDR3 length: 17; V gene: TRBV18; CDR3 protein: CASSPLTPGQTQETQYF; CDR3 DNA: TGTGCCAGCTCACCACTCACCCCGGGACAGACCCAAGAGACCCAGTACTTC
clone size: NA; J gene: TRBJ2-5; D gene: TRBD2; CDR3 length: 15; V gene: TRBV20-1; CDR3 protein: CSARVFRGDQETQYF; CDR3 DNA: TGCAGTGCTAGAGTTTTCCGGGGGGATCAAGAGACCCAGTACTTC
clone size: few; J gene: TRBJ2-5; D gene: NA; CDR3 length: 12; V gene: TRBV29-1; CDR3 protein: CSVEVGGETQYF; CDR3 DNA: TGCAGCGTTGAAGTTGGGGGGGAGACCCAGTACTTC
clone size: few; J gene: TRBJ2-1; D gene: NA; CDR3 length: 13; V gene: TRBV29-1; CDR3 protein: CSVVLLGYNEQFF; CDR3 DNA: TGCAGCGTTGTACTCCTCGGGTACAATGAGCAGTTCTTC
clone size: many; J gene: TRBJ2-1; D gene: NA; CDR3 length: 13; V gene: TRBV4-2; CDR3 protein: CASSQDGYNEQFF; CDR3 DNA: TGTGCCAGCAGCCAGGACGGATACAATGAGCAGTTCTTC
clone size: few; J gene: TRBJ2-3; D gene: NA; CDR3 length: 14; V gene: TRBV10-3; CDR3 protein: CAISQRTSTDTQYF; CDR3 DNA: TGTGCCATCAGCCAGAGGACCAGCACAGATACGCAGTATTTT
clone size: few; J gene: TRBJ2-1; D gene: TRBD2; CDR3 length: 16; V gene: TRBV12-3/TRBV12-4; CDR3 protein: CASKRIGLAEHNEQFF; CDR3 DNA: TGTGCCAGCAAAAGGATCGGACTAGCGGAGCACAATGAGCAGTTCTTC
clone size: NA; J gene: TRBJ1-5; D gene: TRBD1; CDR3 length: 14; V gene: TRBV2; CDR3 protein: CASSAKTGTQPQHF; CDR3 DNA: TGTGCCAGCAGTGCGAAGACAGGGACTCAGCCCCAGCATTTT
clone size: NA; J gene: TRBJ2-7; D gene: NA; CDR3 length: 16; V gene: TRBV5-5; CDR3 protein: CASSLGSPQDRSKVFF; CDR3 DNA: TGTGCCAGCAGCTTGGGATCCCCTCAGGACCGTTCCAAGGTGTTCTTC
clone size: few; J gene: TRBJ1-4; D gene: NA; CDR3 length: 15; V gene: TRBV4-3; CDR3 protein: CASSRSGTPNEKLFF; CDR3 DNA: TGCGCCAGCAGCCGATCCGGGACACCGAATGAAAAACTGTTTTTT
clone size: few; J gene: TRBJ2-3; D gene: NA; CDR3 length: 11; V gene: TRBV7-2; CDR3 protein: CASNRAYTQYF; CDR3 DNA: TGTGCCAGCAATCGAGCATATACGCAGTATTTT